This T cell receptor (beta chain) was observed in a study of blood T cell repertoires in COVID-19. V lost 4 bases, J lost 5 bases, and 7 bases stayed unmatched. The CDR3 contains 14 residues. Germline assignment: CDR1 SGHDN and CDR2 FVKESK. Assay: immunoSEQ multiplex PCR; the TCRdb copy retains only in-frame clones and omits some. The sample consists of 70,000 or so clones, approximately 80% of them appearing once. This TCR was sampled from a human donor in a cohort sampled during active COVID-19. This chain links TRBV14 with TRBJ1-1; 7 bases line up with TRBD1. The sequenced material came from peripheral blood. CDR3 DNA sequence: TGTGCCAGCAGCCCTGACAGGGAGGATACTGAAGCTTTCTTT. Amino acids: CASSPDREDTEAFF.